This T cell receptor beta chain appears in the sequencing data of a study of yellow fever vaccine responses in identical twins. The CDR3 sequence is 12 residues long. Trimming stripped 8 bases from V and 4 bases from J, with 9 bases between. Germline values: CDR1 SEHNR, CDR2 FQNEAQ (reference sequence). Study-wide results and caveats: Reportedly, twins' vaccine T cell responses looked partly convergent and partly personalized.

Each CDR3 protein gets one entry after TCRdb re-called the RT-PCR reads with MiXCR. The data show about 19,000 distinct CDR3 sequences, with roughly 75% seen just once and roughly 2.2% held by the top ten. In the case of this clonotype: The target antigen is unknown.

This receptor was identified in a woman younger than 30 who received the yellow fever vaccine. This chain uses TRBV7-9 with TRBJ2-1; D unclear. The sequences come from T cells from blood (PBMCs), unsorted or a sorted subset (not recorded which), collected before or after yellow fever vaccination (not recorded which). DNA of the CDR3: TGTGCCAGCCTTGGGCGGTACAATGAGCAGTTCTTC. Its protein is CASLGRYNEQFF.